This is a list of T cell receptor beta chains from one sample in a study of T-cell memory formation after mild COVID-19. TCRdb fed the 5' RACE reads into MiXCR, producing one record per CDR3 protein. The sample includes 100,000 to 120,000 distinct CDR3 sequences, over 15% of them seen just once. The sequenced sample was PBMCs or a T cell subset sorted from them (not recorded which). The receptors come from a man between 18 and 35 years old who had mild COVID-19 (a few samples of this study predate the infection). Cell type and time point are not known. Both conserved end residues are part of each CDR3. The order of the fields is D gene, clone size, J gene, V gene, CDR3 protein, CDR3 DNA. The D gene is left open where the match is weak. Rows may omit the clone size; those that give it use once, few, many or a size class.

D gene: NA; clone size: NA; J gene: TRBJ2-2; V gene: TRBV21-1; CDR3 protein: CASSTGELRTGELFF; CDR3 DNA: TGTGCCAGCAGCACGGGGGAGTTGAGGACCGGGGAGCTGTTTTTT
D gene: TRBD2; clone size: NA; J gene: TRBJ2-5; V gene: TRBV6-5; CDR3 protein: CASSLGLGGAGGETQYF; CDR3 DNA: TGTGCCAGCAGTTTAGGACTCGGGGGGGCCGGTGGAGAGACCCAGTACTTC
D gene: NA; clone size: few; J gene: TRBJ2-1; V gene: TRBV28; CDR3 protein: CASSTGTPFYYEQFF; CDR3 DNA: TGTGCCAGCAGTACCGGGACACCCTTTTACTACGAGCAGTTCTTC
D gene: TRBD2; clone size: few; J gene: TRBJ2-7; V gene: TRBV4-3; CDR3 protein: CASSPGLVSYEQYF; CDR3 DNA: TGCGCCAGCAGCCCAGGACTAGTATCCTACGAGCAGTACTTC
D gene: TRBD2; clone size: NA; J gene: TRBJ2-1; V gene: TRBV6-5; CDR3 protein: CASREAGGYNEQFF; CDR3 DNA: TGTGCCAGTCGGGAAGCGGGGGGCTACAATGAGCAGTTCTTC
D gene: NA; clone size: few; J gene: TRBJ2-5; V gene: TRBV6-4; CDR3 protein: CASSRALGETQYF; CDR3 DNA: TGTGCCAGCAGTCGGGCCCTGGGGGAGACCCAGTACTTC
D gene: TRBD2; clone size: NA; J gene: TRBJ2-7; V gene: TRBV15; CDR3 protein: CATSPVGGDEQYF; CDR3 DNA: TGTGCCACCAGCCCGGTGGGGGGGGACGAGCAGTACTTC
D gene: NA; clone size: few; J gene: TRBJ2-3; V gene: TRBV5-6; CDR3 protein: CASSLADRFTDTQYF; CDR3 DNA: TGTGCCAGCAGCTTGGCTGACAGGTTCACAGATACGCAGTATTTT
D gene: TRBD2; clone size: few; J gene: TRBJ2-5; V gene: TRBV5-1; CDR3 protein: CASSLSIAGGQETQYF; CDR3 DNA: TGCGCCAGCAGCTTGTCCATAGCGGGGGGCCAAGAGACCCAGTACTTC
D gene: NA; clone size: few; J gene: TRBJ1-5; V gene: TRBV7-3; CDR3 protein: CASSLDADQPQHF; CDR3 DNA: TGTGCCAGCAGCTTAGACGCGGATCAGCCCCAGCATTTT
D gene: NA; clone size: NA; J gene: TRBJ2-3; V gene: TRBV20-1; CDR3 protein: CSAPSTSAKGYTDTQYF; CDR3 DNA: TGCAGTGCTCCCTCCACCAGCGCCAAAGGGTACACAGATACGCAGTATTTT
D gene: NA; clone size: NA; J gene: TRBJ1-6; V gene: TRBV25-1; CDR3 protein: CASSDAGYNSPLHF; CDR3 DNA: TGTGCCAGCAGTGATGCAGGTTATAATTCACCCCTCCACTTT
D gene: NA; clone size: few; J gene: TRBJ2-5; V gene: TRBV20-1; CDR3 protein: CSARLGQQETQYF; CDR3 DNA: TGCAGTGCTAGACTGGGGCAGCAAGAGACCCAGTACTTC
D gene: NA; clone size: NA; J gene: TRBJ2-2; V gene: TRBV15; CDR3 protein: CATSRDTSAGELFF; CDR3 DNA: TGTGCCACCAGCAGAGATACGTCCGCCGGGGAGCTGTTTTTT
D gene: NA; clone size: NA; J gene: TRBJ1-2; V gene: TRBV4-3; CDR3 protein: CASSQEVGFHYGYTF; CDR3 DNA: TGCGCCAGCAGCCAAGAAGTGGGGTTTCACTATGGCTACACCTTC
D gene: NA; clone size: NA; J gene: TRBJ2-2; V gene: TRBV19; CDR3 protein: CASTSLHRNTGELFF; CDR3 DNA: TGTGCCAGTACCTCTCTCCACAGGAACACCGGGGAGCTGTTTTTT
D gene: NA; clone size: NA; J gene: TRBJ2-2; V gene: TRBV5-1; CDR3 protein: CASSFGETGELFF; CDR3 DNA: TGCGCCAGCAGCTTCGGGGAAACCGGGGAGCTGTTTTTT
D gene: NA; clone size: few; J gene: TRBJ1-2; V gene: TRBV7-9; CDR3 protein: CASSQTEIYGYTF; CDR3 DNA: TGTGCCAGCAGCCAGACAGAGATCTATGGCTACACCTTC
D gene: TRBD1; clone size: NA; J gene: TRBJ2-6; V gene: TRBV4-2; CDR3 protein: CASSQDHFGQGSGANVLTF; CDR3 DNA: TGTGCCAGCAGCCAAGACCATTTTGGACAGGGTTCTGGGGCCAACGTCCTGACTTTC
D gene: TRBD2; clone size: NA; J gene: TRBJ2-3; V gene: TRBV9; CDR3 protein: CASSVVSGGAVTDTQYF; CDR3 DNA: TGTGCCAGCAGCGTAGTTAGCGGGGGGGCAGTCACAGATACGCAGTATTTT
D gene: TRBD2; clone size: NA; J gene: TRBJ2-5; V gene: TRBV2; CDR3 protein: CATATFLAGETQYF; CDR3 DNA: TGTGCCACCGCGACCTTTCTAGCGGGGGAGACCCAGTACTTC
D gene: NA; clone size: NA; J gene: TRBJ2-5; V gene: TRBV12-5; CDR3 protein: CASGLVHHGTQETQYF; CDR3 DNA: TGTGCTAGTGGTTTGGTACATCACGGTACGCAAGAGACCCAGTACTTC
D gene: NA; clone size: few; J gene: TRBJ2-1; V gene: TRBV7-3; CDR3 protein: CASSLTIGGEQFF; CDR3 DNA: TGTGCCAGCAGCTTAACGATCGGTGGTGAGCAGTTCTTC
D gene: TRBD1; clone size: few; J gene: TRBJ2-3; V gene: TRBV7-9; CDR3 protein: CASSSWTGSSYTQYF; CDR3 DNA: TGTGCCAGCAGCTCCTGGACAGGGAGCTCATATACGCAGTATTTT
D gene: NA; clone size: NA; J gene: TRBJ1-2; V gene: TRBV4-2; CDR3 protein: CASSQGRAGNGYTF; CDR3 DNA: TGTGCCAGCAGCCAAGGTCGGGCAGGGAATGGCTACACCTTC
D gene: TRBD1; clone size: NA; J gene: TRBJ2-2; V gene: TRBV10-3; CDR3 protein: CASRGGAGGELFF; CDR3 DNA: TGTGCCAGCCGAGGGGGCGCCGGCGGGGAGCTGTTTTTT
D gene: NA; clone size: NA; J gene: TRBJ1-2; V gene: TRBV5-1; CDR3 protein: CASSTSSRGDGGYTF; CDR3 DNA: TGCGCCAGCAGCACCTCGAGTAGAGGCGACGGTGGCTACACCTTC
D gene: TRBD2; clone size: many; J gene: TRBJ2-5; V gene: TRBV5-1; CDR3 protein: CASSLTSGGQETQYF; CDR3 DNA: TGCGCCAGCAGCTTGACTAGCGGGGGGCAAGAGACCCAGTACTTC
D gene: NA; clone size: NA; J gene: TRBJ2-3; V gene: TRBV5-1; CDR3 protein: CASSLGDADTQYF; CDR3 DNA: TGCGCCAGCAGCTTAGGGGACGCAGATACGCAGTATTTT
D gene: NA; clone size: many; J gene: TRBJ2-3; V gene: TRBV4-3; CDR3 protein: CASSQDDSGTQYF; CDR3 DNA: TGCGCCAGCAGCCAAGACGACTCGGGTACGCAGTATTTT
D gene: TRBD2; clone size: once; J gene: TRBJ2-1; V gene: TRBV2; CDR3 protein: CASSRRGGARNEQFF; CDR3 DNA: TGTGCCAGCAGTAGACGCGGGGGGGCCCGTAATGAGCAGTTCTTC
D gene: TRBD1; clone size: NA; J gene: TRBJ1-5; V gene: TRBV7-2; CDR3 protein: CASSAQQGSQPQHF; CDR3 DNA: TGTGCCAGCAGCGCACAACAGGGGTCTCAGCCCCAGCATTTT
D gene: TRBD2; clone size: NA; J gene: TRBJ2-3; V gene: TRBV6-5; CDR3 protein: CASSYSKRGGYTQYF; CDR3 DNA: TGTGCCAGCAGTTACTCGAAGCGGGGGGGATATACGCAGTATTTT
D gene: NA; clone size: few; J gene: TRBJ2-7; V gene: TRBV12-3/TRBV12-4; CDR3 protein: CASSLTTFTYEQYF; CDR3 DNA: TGTGCCAGCAGTCTTACGACATTTACCTACGAGCAGTACTTC
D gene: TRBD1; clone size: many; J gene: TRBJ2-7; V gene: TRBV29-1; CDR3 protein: CSVAGQTYEQYF; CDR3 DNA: TGCAGCGTTGCGGGACAGACTTACGAGCAGTACTTC
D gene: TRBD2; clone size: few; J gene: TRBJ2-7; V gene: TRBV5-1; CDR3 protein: CASSLGGLAGAGEQYF; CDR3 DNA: TGCGCCAGCAGCTTGGGAGGACTAGCGGGGGCTGGCGAGCAGTACTTC
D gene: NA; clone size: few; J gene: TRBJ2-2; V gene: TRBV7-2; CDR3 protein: CASSLKPGSVTGELFF; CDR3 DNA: TGTGCCAGCAGCTTAAAGCCCGGCTCGGTCACCGGGGAGCTGTTTTTT
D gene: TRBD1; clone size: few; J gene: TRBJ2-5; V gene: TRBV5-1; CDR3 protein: CASSLAGTGVEETQYF; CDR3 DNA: TGCGCCAGCAGCTTGGCGGGGACAGGGGTGGAGGAGACCCAGTACTTC
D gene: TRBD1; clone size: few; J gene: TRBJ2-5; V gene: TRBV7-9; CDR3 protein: CASSRGQGIGETQYF; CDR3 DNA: TGTGCCAGCAGTCGCGGACAGGGTATTGGGGAGACCCAGTACTTC
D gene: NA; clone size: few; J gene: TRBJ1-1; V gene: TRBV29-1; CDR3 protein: CSAQKTSEAFF; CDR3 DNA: TGCAGCGCCCAGAAGACTTCTGAAGCTTTCTTT
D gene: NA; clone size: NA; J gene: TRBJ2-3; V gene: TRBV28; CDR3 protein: CASSFSEGAQYF; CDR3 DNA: TGTGCCAGCAGTTTCAGTGAGGGGGCGCAGTATTTT
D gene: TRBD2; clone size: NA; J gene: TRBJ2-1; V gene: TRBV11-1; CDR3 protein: CASSIKAGGYEQFF; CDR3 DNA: TGTGCCAGCAGCATCAAAGCGGGGGGGTACGAGCAGTTCTTC
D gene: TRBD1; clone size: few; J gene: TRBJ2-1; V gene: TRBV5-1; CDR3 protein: CASRRQGSDNEQFF; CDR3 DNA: TGCGCCAGCAGAAGACAGGGGTCCGACAATGAGCAGTTCTTC
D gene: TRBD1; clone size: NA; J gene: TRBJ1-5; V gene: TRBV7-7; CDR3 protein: CASSLGGRAANSNQPQHF; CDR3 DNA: TGTGCTAGCAGCTTAGGGGGCAGGGCAGCTAATAGCAATCAGCCCCAGCATTTT
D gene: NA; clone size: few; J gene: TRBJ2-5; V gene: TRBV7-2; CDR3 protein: CASSFREVYTRETQYF; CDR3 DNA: TGTGCCAGCAGCTTTCGGGAAGTATATACGAGGGAGACCCAGTACTTC
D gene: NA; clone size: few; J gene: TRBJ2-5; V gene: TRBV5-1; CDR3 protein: CASSWNPGAKETQYF; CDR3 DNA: TGCGCCAGCAGCTGGAACCCGGGGGCTAAAGAGACCCAGTACTTC
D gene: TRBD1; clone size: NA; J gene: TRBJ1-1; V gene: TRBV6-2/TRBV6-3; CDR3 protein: CASRPHGTANTEAFF; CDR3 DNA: TGTGCCAGCAGGCCCCACGGGACAGCTAACACTGAAGCTTTCTTT
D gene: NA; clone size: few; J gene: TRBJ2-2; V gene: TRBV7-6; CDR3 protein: CASSPQVGELFF; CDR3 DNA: TGTGCCAGCAGCCCGCAGGTCGGGGAGCTGTTTTTT
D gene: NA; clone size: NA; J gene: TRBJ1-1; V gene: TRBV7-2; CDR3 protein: CASSLEGVIEAFF; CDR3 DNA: TGTGCCAGCAGCTTAGAAGGGGTGATTGAAGCTTTCTTT
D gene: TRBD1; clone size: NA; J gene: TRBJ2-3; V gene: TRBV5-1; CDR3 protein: CASSLRTGQTDTQYF; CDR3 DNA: TGCGCCAGCAGCCTTCGGACAGGGCAAACAGATACGCAGTATTTT
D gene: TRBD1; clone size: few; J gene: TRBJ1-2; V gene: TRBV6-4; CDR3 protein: CATSQTGGYGYTF; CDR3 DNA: TGTGCCACCTCCCAAACAGGGGGCTATGGCTACACCTTC
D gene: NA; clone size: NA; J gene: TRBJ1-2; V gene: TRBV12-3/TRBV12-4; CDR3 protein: CASSFGGLGYTF; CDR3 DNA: TGTGCCAGCAGTTTTGGTGGGCTAGGCTACACCTTC
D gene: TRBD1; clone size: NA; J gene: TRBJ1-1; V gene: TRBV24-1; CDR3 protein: CATSDPRFGQGNWGTEAFF; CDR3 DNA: TGTGCCACCAGCGATCCCAGGTTTGGACAGGGTAACTGGGGCACTGAAGCTTTCTTT
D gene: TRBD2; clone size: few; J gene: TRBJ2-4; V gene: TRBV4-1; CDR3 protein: CASSQEGLAGTKNIQYF; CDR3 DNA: TGCGCCAGCAGCCAAGAAGGGCTAGCGGGGACCAAAAACATTCAGTACTTC